The clone carrying this TCR beta chain was seen a single time. The target antigen is unknown. Regions amplified from RNA transcripts were the TCR beta CDR3 regions. RT-PCR in the first round (using the HTBI primer set) targeted the TCR CDR3. TCRdb called the multiplex PCR reads again in MiXCR, with one record for every CDR3 protein. The sample comprises more than 450,000 distinct CDR3 sequences, roughly 21% of which are singletons, and roughly 47% rests with the top ten. Looked up from germline, CDR1 is KGHDR and CDR2 is SFDVKD. V shed 1 base and J 7 bases; nucleotides not matched to a gene: 7. This CDR3 has 16 residues. The sample belongs to a study of T cells in Graves' hyperthyroidism and ophthalmopathy. Study-level results: Separating ophthalmopathy from stable hyperthyroidism was achieved by a 13 V-J model. Model output signaled ophthalmopathy a median roughly 6.1 months ahead of onset. Most expanded thyroid clonotypes above 0.001 also appeared in blood.

Diagnostic decisions used clinical symptoms, serum thyroxine and TRAb, thyroid ultrasound and orbital computed tomography. The sample taken for sequencing was blood. The chain combines TRBV24-1 with TRBJ2-1; 9 bases match TRBD2. The receptor was isolated from a man between 40 and 49 years old with Graves' ophthalmopathy. The CDR3 region has the DNA TGTGCCACCAGTGATTTCACAAGCGGGAGGTGGAATGAGCAGTTCTTC. Its translation is CATSDFTSGRWNEQFF.